Listed here are 29 T cell receptor beta chains from one sample, sequenced in a study of blood T cell repertoires in COVID-19. Method: immunoSEQ multiplex PCR; TCRdb's copy keeps in-frame clones and lacks some. The table includes fewer than 200,000 clones, roughly 87% detected once. The sample was peripheral blood. The receptor source for this set is a woman aged 70-85 years with acute or convalescent COVID-19.

The chain uses TRBV3-1 (or the pseudogene TRBV3-2) and TRBJ2-6; TRBD1 matches at 7 bases. Germline V gene lookup returns CDR1 LGHDT and CDR2 YNNKEL (reference sequence). The J segment lost 1 base and the V segment lost 0 bases, leaving 3 bases of the junction unmatched. The CDR3 is 17 residues long. DNA of the CDR3: TGTGCCAGCAGCCAAGACCCAGGGGGATCTGGGGCCAACGTCCTGACTTTC. Its translation: CASSQDPGGSGANVLTF.

The gene calls are TRBV3-1 (or the pseudogene TRBV3-2) and TRBJ2-3; D unclear. CDR3 length equals 15 residues. Germline-derived CDR1 and CDR2 are LGHDT and YNNKEL (reference sequence). V dropped 5 bases and J dropped 3 bases, with 15 bases sitting between them. The CDR3 DNA reads as TGTGCCAGCAGCGTAGCTCTAACCCGTACAGATACGCAGTATTTT. It specifies CASSVALTRTDTQYF.

V usage is TRBV19 and J usage is TRBJ1-6; TRBD1 matches 8 bases. Per germline, CDR1 LNHDA and CDR2 SQIVND (reference sequence). The CDR3 is made up of 16 amino acids. V lost 5 bases and J lost 5; bases outside the gene matches: 8. The CDR3 loop is CASSRDRTGNNSPLHF. The CDR3 DNA reads as TGTGCCAGTAGTCGCGATCGGACAGGGAATAATTCACCCCTCCACTTT.

The chain has TRBV7-2 and TRBJ2-2, with D perhaps TRBD2 (5 bases). Germline V gene data show CDR1 as SGHTA and CDR2 as FQGNSA. The CDR3 spans 16 residues. V lost 2 bases, J lost 4 bases, and 14 bases lay in between. CDR3 region: CASSLSRGSPTGELFF. The CDR3 bases are TGTGCCAGCAGCTTATCTAGAGGGTCACCCACCGGGGAGCTGTTTTTT.

This clone was counted only a few times. The chain links TRBV19 to TRBJ2-7, with D possibly matching TRBD1 (6 bases). Trimming took off 5 bases at V and 6 bases at J, with 20 bases between the two ends. The CDR3 has 15 residues. Germline CDR1 and CDR2: LNHDA and SQIVND (reference sequence). Here the CDR3 reads CASSWAEQGISEQYF. CDR3 DNA sequence: TGTGCCAGTAGTTGGGCCGAACAGGGAATCAGCGAGCAGTACTTC.

The chain is built from TRBV7-2 and TRBJ1-5, with D possibly matching TRBD1 (5 bases). CDR1 and CDR2 from the germline V gene are SGHTA and FQGNSA. CDR3 length equals 15 residues. V dropped 6 bases and J dropped 0 bases, with 12 bases sitting between them. CDR3 in DNA: TGTGCCAGCAGGCCAGGGTTACATAGCAATCAGCCCCAGCATTTT. It translates to CASRPGLHSNQPQHF. Full variable domain (rest looked up from reference TRBV7-2 and TRBJ1-5): GAGVSQSPSNKVTEKGKDVELRCDPISGHTALYWYRQSLGQGLEFLIYFQGNSAPDKSGLPSDRFSAERTGGSVSTLTIQRTQQEDSAVYLCASRPGLHSNQPQHFGDGTRLSIL.

The chain uses TRBV19 and TRBJ2-1; D might be TRBD1 (5 bases). There are 12 residues in the CDR3. Deletions cut 5 bases from V and 11 bases from J, with 13 bases between. Per germline, CDR1 LNHDA and CDR2 SQIVND (reference sequence). CDR3 sequence (DNA): TGTGCCAGTAGTCCTGAACTGGGGCAGCAGTTCTTC. Protein sequence: CASSPELGQQFF.

The rearrangement joins TRBV5-1 to TRBJ2-5; D unclear. V lost 1 base, J lost 3 bases, and 10 bases lay in between. CDR3 length: 14 residues. Germline V lookup: CDR1 SGHRS, CDR2 YFSETQ. The CDR3 is CASSLRTTKETQYF. As DNA, the CDR3 is TGCGCCAGCAGCTTGAGAACTACCAAAGAGACCCAGTACTTC. Complete variable domain (other parts from reference TRBV5-1 and TRBJ2-5): KAGVTQTPRYLIKTRGQQVTLSCSPISGHRSVSWYQQTPGQGLQFLFEYFSETQRNKGNFPGRFSGRQFSNSRSEMNVSTLELGDSALYLCASSLRTTKETQYFGPGTRLLVL.

CDR3 region: CASSQSTGTYNEQFF. In nucleotides, the CDR3 is TGCGCCAGCAGCCAGTCCACGGGGACCTACAATGAGCAGTTCTTC. The chain has TRBV4-3 and TRBJ2-1, with a weak D call TRBD2 (5 bases). CDR1 is LGHNA and CDR2 is YSLEER in the germline V gene. The CDR3 extends over 15 amino acids. V lost 3 bases to trimming and J lost 2 bases, with 11 bases between them.

This chain links TRBV7-2 with TRBJ1-3, with 9 nucleotides matching TRBD1. CDR1 is SGHTA, CDR2 FQGNSA, per germline. The CDR3 totals 14 residues. J was trimmed by 6 bases and V by 5 bases; bases with no gene match: 5. CDR3 protein: CASSKGQGANTIYF. The CDR3 DNA is TGTGCCAGCAGCAAGGGACAGGGTGCAAACACCATATATTTT.

The chain joins TRBV18 to TRBJ2-5, with 11 bases fitting TRBD1. Germline CDR1 KGHSH, CDR2 LQKENI. This CDR3 contains 17 residues. After removal of 1 base from V and 4 bases from J, the junction contained 8 bases not matched to a gene. CDR3 sequence reads: CASSPLLLDRGLETQYF. The CDR3 coding sequence is TGTGCCAGCTCACCACTCTTACTGGACAGGGGGCTAGAGACCCAGTACTTC.

This clone was seen a handful of times. The genes are TRBV28 and TRBJ1-2, with 10 bases that match TRBD1. This CDR3 has 15 amino acids. The germline gives CDR1 MDHEN, CDR2 SYDVKM. Trimming cost V 5 bases and J 8 bases; bases outside gene matches: 11. The CDR3: CASSLRDRGSIGYTF. The CDR3 DNA follows: TGTGCCAGCAGTCTAAGGGACAGGGGCTCTATCGGCTACACCTTC.

The gene calls are TRBV5-1 and TRBJ2-5; a possible D gene is TRBD2 (6 bases). Trimming stripped 4 bases from V and 4 bases from J, with 20 bases between. This CDR3 contains 16 residues. Germline CDR1 SGHRS, CDR2 YFSETQ. The CDR3 sequence: CASSAGSPGIGETQYF. For the CDR3, the DNA is TGCGCCAGCAGCGCGGGGAGTCCAGGGATAGGAGAGACCCAGTACTTC. Full variable domain (missing parts from reference TRBV5-1 and TRBJ2-5): KAGVTQTPRYLIKTRGQQVTLSCSPISGHRSVSWYQQTPGQGLQFLFEYFSETQRNKGNFPGRFSGRQFSNSRSEMNVSTLELGDSALYLCASSAGSPGIGETQYFGPGTRLLVL.

The chain is built from TRBV7-9 and TRBJ1-1; tentatively, D is TRBD1 (5 bases). V lost 8 bases and J lost 3, with 13 bases in between. The CDR3 spans 13 residues. CDR1 SEHNR and CDR2 FQNEAQ come from the germline V gene (reference sequence). Written as DNA, the CDR3 is TGTGCCAGCCTCTTGGGGGGGGACACTGAAGCTTTCTTT. This codes for CASLLGGDTEAFF.

J is TRBJ2-1 and V is TRBV5-1; TRBD2 might be the D (5 bases). CDR1 and CDR2 from the germline V gene are SGHRS and YFSETQ. The CDR3 totals 16 residues. Trimming left V 0 bases short and J 4 bases short, with 14 bases between. CDR3 residues: CASSLAEGRPYNEQFF. CDR3 DNA sequence: TGCGCCAGCAGCTTGGCCGAGGGAAGACCGTACAATGAGCAGTTCTTC.

This clone was observed a few times. This chain uses TRBV5-1 with TRBJ2-1; no definite D call. This CDR3 is 13 amino acids long. CDR1 SGHRS and CDR2 YFSETQ come from the germline V gene. V lost 4 bases and J lost 4, with 9 bases in between. CDR3 DNA: TGCGCCAGCAGCCGCGGAAATTACAATGAGCAGTTCTTC. Translation: CASSRGNYNEQFF.

The chain couples TRBV28 to TRBJ2-5, with 7 bases matching TRBD1. The V gene end was trimmed by 7 bases and the J gene end by 1 base; junction bases not matched to a gene: 9. CDR1 and CDR2 from the germline V gene are MDHEN and SYDVKM. The CDR3 has 15 residues. The CDR3 loop reads CASIDPRGPQETQYF. In nucleotides, the CDR3 is TGTGCCAGCATCGACCCGAGGGGGCCCCAAGAGACCCAGTACTTC. Using reference TRBV28 and TRBJ2-5 for the parts outside the CDR3, the full variable domain is DVKVTQSSRYLVKRTGEKVFLECVQDMDHENMFWYRQDPGLGLRLIYFSYDVKMKEKGDIPEGYSVSREKKERFSLILESASTNQTSMYLCASIDPRGPQETQYFGPGTRLLVL.

The V and J genes are TRBV9 and TRBJ2-1; 8 bases line up with TRBD2. CDR3 length equals 16 residues. CDR1 is SGDLS, CDR2 YYNGEE, per germline. After removal of 0 bases from V and 5 bases from J, the junction contained 7 bases not matched to a gene. The CDR3 nucleotides read TGTGCCAGCAGCGTAGAAGCGGGGGCCATCAACAATGAGCAGTTCTTC. This encodes CASSVEAGAINNEQFF.

The chain carries TRBV10-3 and TRBJ2-5, with 7 positions matching TRBD2. V trimming: 0 bases; J trimming: 2 bases; junction bases outside the gene matches: 3. This CDR3 comprises 15 residues. From germline, CDR1 is ENHRY and CDR2 SYGVKD. CDR3 region: CAISESSSGQETQYF. The CDR3 nucleotides are TGTGCCATCAGTGAGTCGTCTAGCGGACAAGAGACCCAGTACTTC.

The chain carries TRBV30 and TRBJ1-1; D unresolved. V lost 4 bases and J lost 1, with 7 bases in between. The CDR3 sequence is 12 residues long. Germline V CDR1 and CDR2: GTSNPN, SVGIG (reference sequence). In DNA form, the CDR3 reads TGTGCCTGGATAGCAGAGAACACTGAAGCTTTCTTT. Translation gives CAWIAENTEAFF.

The gene calls are TRBV5-8 and TRBJ2-1; D remains unclear. This CDR3 comprises 15 residues. Trimming took off 4 bases at V and 6 bases at J, with 17 bases between the two ends. CDR1 SGHTS and CDR2 YDEGEE come from the germline V gene. The CDR3 spells CASSLRPGLINEQFF. CDR3 DNA sequence: TGTGCCAGCAGCCTCCGTCCGGGTCTAATCAATGAGCAGTTCTTC.

This clone was recorded once. V is TRBV9 and J is TRBJ1-4; no clear D. The CDR3 consists of 13 residues. Germline assignment: CDR1 SGDLS and CDR2 YYNGEE. The V end lost 6 bases, the J end lost 3 bases, and 9 bases lay between the germline ends. In nucleotides, the CDR3 is TGTGCCAGCACCCGAGAACCTAATGAAAAACTGTTTTTT. Protein sequence: CASTREPNEKLFF.

This sequence joins TRBV24-1 and TRBJ1-1, with D unclear. The CDR3 length is 15 residues. V shed 3 bases and J shed 6 bases, with 16 bases lying between them. Per germline, CDR1 KGHDR and CDR2 SFDVKD. The DNA for the CDR3 is TGTGCCACCAGTGATCCGCGGATCCCCGGGGCTGAAGCTTTCTTT. Its translation: CATSDPRIPGAEAFF.

This chain links TRBV28 with TRBJ1-5; D is uncertain. This CDR3 comprises 14 residues. Trimming cost V 0 bases and J 3 bases, with 6 bases left between them. Looked up from germline, CDR1 is MDHEN and CDR2 is SYDVKM. The CDR3 region has the DNA TGTGCCAGCAGTTTATGGCAGGACAATCAGCCCCAGCATTTT. This gives the protein CASSLWQDNQPQHF.

The rearrangement joins TRBV3-1 (or the pseudogene TRBV3-2) to TRBJ1-2, with a possible D match to TRBD1 (6 bases). The V end was cut by 1 base, the J end by 4 bases, with 13 bases between. Germline CDR1 is LGHDT and CDR2 is YNNKEL (reference sequence). CDR3 length: 15 residues. CDR3 DNA: TGTGCCAGCAGCCAAGCTTGGGACATTCTCTATGGCTACACCTTC. Protein product: CASSQAWDILYGYTF.

V and J are TRBV3-1 (or the pseudogene TRBV3-2) and TRBJ1-5; D may be TRBD1 (6 bases). The CDR3 consists of 16 residues. V dropped 0 bases and J dropped 3 bases, with 12 bases sitting between them. Germline-derived CDR1 and CDR2 are LGHDT and YNNKEL (reference sequence). The CDR3 nucleotides read TGTGCCAGCAGCCAAGATCTCCAGGGGAACAATCAGCCCCAGCATTTT. This sequence encodes CASSQDLQGNNQPQHF.

The chain has TRBV7-2 and TRBJ2-2, with a possible D match to TRBD1 (5 bases). Germline V CDR1 and CDR2: SGHTA, FQGNSA. V was cut by 3 bases and J by 6 bases, with 11 bases left in between. CDR3 length: 14 amino acids. DNA of the CDR3: TGTGCCAGCAGCTTCGTAGCAGGGCCCGGGGAGCTGTTTTTT. Its translation: CASSFVAGPGELFF.

The rearrangement links TRBV4-1 to TRBJ1-2; 11 positions match TRBD1. This CDR3 has 17 residues. The V and J ends lost 0 bases and 8 bases, in that order; junction bases with no gene match: 11. In germline, CDR1 is MGHRA, CDR2 YSYEKL. CDR3 DNA sequence: TGCGCCAGCAGCCAAGACGGGACAGGGGGGAATGGTCGAGGCTACACCTTC. Translated: CASSQDGTGGNGRGYTF.

V usage is TRBV6-4 and J usage is TRBJ1-6; a possible D gene is TRBD1 (6 bases). Per germline, CDR1 MRHNA and CDR2 SNTAGT. Trimming removed 7 bases from V and 0 bases from J, with 10 bases in between. The CDR3 is made up of 15 amino acids. CDR3 residues: CASTQDSSYNSPLHF. Here the CDR3 DNA reads TGTGCCAGCACACAGGACAGCTCCTATAATTCACCCCTCCACTTT.